The 4 T cell receptor beta chains reported below all come from one sample, sequenced in a study of T cell changes during pregnancy in multiple sclerosis. Sequencing was performed with immunoSEQ multiplex PCR; in TCRdb, only in-frame clones are kept and a portion is missing. This table has 60,000 to 85,000 clones, about nine tenths appearing once. The specimen comprised peripheral blood, sampled in the second trimester of pregnancy. These receptors were taken from a female donor with multiple sclerosis, enrolled in a pregnancy study.

V and J are TRBV7-9 and TRBJ1-2; D is possibly TRBD1 (6 bases). Germline CDR1 is SEHNR and CDR2 is FQNEAQ (reference sequence). V dropped 4 bases and J dropped 0 bases, with 9 bases sitting between them. The length of the CDR3 is 14 residues. The CDR3 coding sequence is TGTGCCAGCAGCTCGGGGACATCTAACTATGGCTACACCTTC. The encoded protein is CASSSGTSNYGYTF.

The V gene is TRBV4-3, the J gene TRBJ1-2; D perhaps matches TRBD1 (5 bases). CDR3 size: 17 residues. V lost 0 bases and J 2 bases, leaving 16 bases between the germline ends. CDR1 is LGHNA, CDR2 YSLEER, per germline. As DNA, the CDR3 is TGCGCCAGCAGCCAAGATGCTACAACAGGAGGGAACTATGGCTACACCTTC. This translates into CASSQDATTGGNYGYTF.

This chain's CDR3 is CASSVGLTGTQYF. The CDR3, as DNA: TGTGCCAGCAGCGTAGGCTTGACGGGTACGCAGTATTTT. This chain links TRBV9 with TRBJ2-3; D gene ambiguous. V lost 0 bases and J 8 bases, leaving 10 bases between the germline ends. This CDR3 comprises 13 residues. In germline, CDR1 is SGDLS, CDR2 YYNGEE.

The chain carries TRBV5-6 and TRBJ2-1; possible D gene TRBD2, 5 bases. Trimming removed 0 bases from V and 0 bases from J, with 16 bases in between. The CDR3 runs to 18 residues. The V gene's germline CDR1 is SGHDT and CDR2 YYEEEE. CDR3 region: CASSLGVGIGLSYNEQFF. CDR3 DNA: TGTGCCAGCAGCTTGGGGGTTGGAATCGGACTCTCCTACAATGAGCAGTTCTTC.